A single sample gave rise to the 8 T cell receptor beta chains below, sequenced in a study of cytomegalovirus exposure and HLA in healthy donors. Here immunoSEQ multiplex PCR was the method, and the copy in TCRdb shows in-frame clones only, minus some. The sample yields fewer than 120,000 clones, approximately 89% seen once. Sequences were obtained from PBMCs. The source is a young woman in good health and CMV-seronegative.

The rearrangement uses TRBV10-3 and TRBJ2-3; 8 bases are shared with TRBD2. Germline values: CDR1 ENHRY, CDR2 SYGVKD. The CDR3 is 15 residues long. V lost 3 bases, J lost 1 base, and 3 bases stayed unmatched. CDR3 bases: TGTGCCATCAGTGATTCGACTAGCGGCACAGATACGCAGTATTTT. Its protein is CAISDSTSGTDTQYF.

The gene calls are TRBV7-2 and TRBJ1-2; 9 nucleotides agree with TRBD1. In germline, CDR1 is SGHTA, CDR2 FQGNSA. V was clipped by 5 bases and J by 8 bases; unmatched bases: 15. This CDR3 region has 16 residues. CDR3 DNA: TGTGCCAGCAGCGCGGACAGGGGAAGTTATCGTGGAGGCTACACCTTC. Translating gives CASSADRGSYRGGYTF.

The rearrangement uses TRBV7-3 and TRBJ2-1; 7 nucleotides line up with TRBD2. CDR1 and CDR2 from the germline V gene are SGHTA and FQGTGA. V was pared by 4 bases and J by 8 bases, with 8 bases of the junction left unmatched. CDR3 length: 14 amino acids. The CDR3 is CASSSQFTSDEQFF. The CDR3 region has the DNA TGTGCCAGCAGCTCCCAATTCACTAGCGATGAGCAGTTCTTC.

V usage is TRBV7-9 and J usage is TRBJ2-3; 8 bases agree with TRBD1. The CDR3 loop spans 17 amino acids. With 4 bases clipped from V and 2 bases from J, the junction kept 11 bases outside the gene matches. Germline V gives CDR1 SEHNR, CDR2 FQNEAQ (reference sequence). As DNA, the CDR3 is TGTGCCAGCAGCTACGGACCAGGGGGCCTATTCACAGATACGCAGTATTTT. Protein product: CASSYGPGGLFTDTQYF.

This clone was counted once. The chain is built from TRBV6-4 and TRBJ1-2; weak D call: TRBD1 (6 bases). CDR1 is MRHNA and CDR2 is SNTAGT in the germline V gene. Deletions cut 3 bases from V and 3 bases from J, with 17 bases between. The CDR3 has 16 residues. The CDR3 DNA reads as TGTGCCAGCAGTGAGGCCCCGGACAGTCCACACTATGGCTACACCTTC. This codes for CASSEAPDSPHYGYTF.

The sample holds a few counts of this clone. This chain's CDR3 is CASTTTGSPYEQYF. The DNA of the CDR3 is TGTGCCAGCACTACGACAGGGTCGCCCTACGAGCAGTACTTC. The V and J genes are TRBV28 and TRBJ2-7, with 7 bases matching TRBD1. The germline CDR1 and CDR2 sequences are MDHEN and SYDVKM. V shed 7 bases, J shed 2 bases, and the junction held 8 bases outside the gene matches. CDR3 size: 14 residues. Looking up the rest from reference TRBV28 and TRBJ2-7 gives the full variable domain: DVKVTQSSRYLVKRTGEKVFLECVQDMDHENMFWYRQDPGLGLRLIYFSYDVKMKEKGDIPEGYSVSREKKERFSLILESASTNQTSMYLCASTTTGSPYEQYFGPGTRLTVT.

V and J are TRBV4-2 and TRBJ2-3, with D perhaps TRBD1 (6 bases). The CDR3 length is 14 residues. Trimming pared 4 bases from V and 4 bases from J, leaving 12 bases between. Germline CDR1 is LGHNA and CDR2 is YNFKEQ. The CDR3 is CASSRARGPDTQYF. The CDR3 nucleotides read TGTGCCAGCAGCCGAGCCAGGGGCCCAGATACGCAGTATTTT.

The chain has TRBV28 and TRBJ1-4; D is ambiguous. The CDR3 runs 15 residues. Trimming took off 4 bases at V and 1 base at J, with 10 bases between the two ends. Germline lookup yields CDR1 MDHEN and CDR2 SYDVKM. The CDR3: CASSSPPLTNEKLFF. The CDR3 DNA reads TGTGCCAGCAGTTCCCCTCCCTTAACTAATGAAAAACTGTTTTTT. Together with reference TRBV28 and TRBJ1-4, the CDR3 gives the full variable domain: DVKVTQSSRYLVKRTGEKVFLECVQDMDHENMFWYRQDPGLGLRLIYFSYDVKMKEKGDIPEGYSVSREKKERFSLILESASTNQTSMYLCASSSPPLTNEKLFFGSGTQLSVL.